This T cell receptor (beta chain) was documented in a study of regulatory T cells in long-lasting Graves disease. The V end was cut by 7 bases, the J end by 1 base, with 11 bases between. The CDR3 has 14 residues. In germline, CDR1 is SGHTA, CDR2 FQGNSA. There are many counts of this clonotype. Documented time point: newly diagnosed GD, antithyroid drugs for less than 3 months. PBMCs provided the RNA from which the TCR library was made. Arm-PCR of CDR3 regions and iRepertoire HTBI primers were used to build TCR beta libraries. TCRdb re-derived calls from the multiplex PCR reads in MiXCR, one entry per CDR3 protein. The table lists around 400,000 distinct CDR3 sequences, roughly a sixth of them singletons.

V gene TRBV7-2 combines with J gene TRBJ2-1; D is undetermined. The TCR originated in a female donor with Graves disease. Specimen: peripheral blood mononuclear cells (PBMCs), collected at new diagnosis, from a patient treated with antithyroid drugs. CDR3 sequence: CASTPILSYNEQFF. DNA of the CDR3: TGTGCCAGCACCCCCATCCTGTCCTACAATGAGCAGTTCTTC.